The present T cell receptor beta chain was sequenced within a study of long-term antiretroviral therapy in people with HIV. Study-level results: Controls showed broader CDR3 length ranges than did the HIV repertoires.

Donors each had at least one pre-ART PBMC sample and at least two post-ART ones. As regards this clone: The antigen is unknown.

A v3.0 immunoSEQ assay was performed at survey level. Sequencing was performed with immunoSEQ multiplex PCR; in TCRdb, only in-frame clones are kept and a portion is missing. The profile covers about 18,000 clones, with 91% appearing a single time and approximately 9.5% taken by the ten largest. Trimming cost V 3 bases and J 4 bases, with 17 bases left between them. Germline CDR1 reads LGHNA; CDR2 reads YSLEER. CDR3 size: 16 residues. The sample was unsorted PBMCs, taken 3 years after starting antiretroviral therapy. The sequence was collected from a man in his fifties with HIV. This rearrangement joins TRBV4-3 to TRBJ2-3, with TRBD2 as a possible D gene (6 bases). The CDR3 sequence: CASSHGTGLRSDTQYF. The CDR3 nucleotides read TGCGCCAGCAGCCATGGGACTGGTTTAAGGTCAGATACGCAGTATTTT.